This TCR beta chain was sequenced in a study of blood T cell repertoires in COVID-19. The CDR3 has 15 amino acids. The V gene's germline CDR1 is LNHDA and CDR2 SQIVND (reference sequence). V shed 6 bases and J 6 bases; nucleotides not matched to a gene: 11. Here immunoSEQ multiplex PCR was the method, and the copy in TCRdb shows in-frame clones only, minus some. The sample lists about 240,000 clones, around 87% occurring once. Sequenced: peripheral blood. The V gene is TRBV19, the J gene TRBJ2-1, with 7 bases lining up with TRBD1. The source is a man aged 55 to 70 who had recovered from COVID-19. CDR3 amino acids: CASSLDRSAFNEQFF. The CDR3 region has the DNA TGTGCCAGTAGCCTGGACAGGTCTGCTTTCAATGAGCAGTTCTTC.